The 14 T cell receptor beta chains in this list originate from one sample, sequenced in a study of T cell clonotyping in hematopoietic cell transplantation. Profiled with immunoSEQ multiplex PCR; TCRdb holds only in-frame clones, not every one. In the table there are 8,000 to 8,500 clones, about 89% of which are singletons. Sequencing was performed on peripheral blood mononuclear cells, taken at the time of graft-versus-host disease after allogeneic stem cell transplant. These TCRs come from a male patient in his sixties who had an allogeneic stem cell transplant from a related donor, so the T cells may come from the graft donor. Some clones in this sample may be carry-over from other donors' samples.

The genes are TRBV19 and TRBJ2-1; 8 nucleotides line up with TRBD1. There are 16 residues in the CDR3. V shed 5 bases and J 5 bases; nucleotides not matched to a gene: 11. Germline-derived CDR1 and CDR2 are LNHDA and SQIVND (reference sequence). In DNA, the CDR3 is TGTGCCAGTAGTGTCGACCGGGACAGGCCCAACAATGAGCAGTTCTTC. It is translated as CASSVDRDRPNNEQFF.

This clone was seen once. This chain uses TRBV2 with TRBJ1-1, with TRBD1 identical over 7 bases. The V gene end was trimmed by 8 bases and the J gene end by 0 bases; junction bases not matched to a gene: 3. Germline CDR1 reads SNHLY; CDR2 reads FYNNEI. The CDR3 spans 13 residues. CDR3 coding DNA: TGTGCCAGCGGGGGGACAGTGAACACTGAAGCTTTCTTT. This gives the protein CASGGTVNTEAFF.

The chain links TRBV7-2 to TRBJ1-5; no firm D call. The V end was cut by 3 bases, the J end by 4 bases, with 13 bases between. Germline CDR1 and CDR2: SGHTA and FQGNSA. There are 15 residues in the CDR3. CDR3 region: CASSFATGGNQPQHF. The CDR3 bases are TGTGCCAGCAGCTTCGCTACCGGAGGGAATCAGCCCCAGCATTTT. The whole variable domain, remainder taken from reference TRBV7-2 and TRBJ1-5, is GAGVSQSPSNKVTEKGKDVELRCDPISGHTALYWYRQSLGQGLEFLIYFQGNSAPDKSGLPSDRFSAERTGGSVSTLTIQRTQQEDSAVYLCASSFATGGNQPQHFGDGTRLSIL.

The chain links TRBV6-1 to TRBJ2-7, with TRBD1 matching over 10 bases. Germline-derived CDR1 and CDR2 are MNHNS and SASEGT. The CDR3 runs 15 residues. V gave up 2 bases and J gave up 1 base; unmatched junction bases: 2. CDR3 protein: CASSEPGQGSYEQYF. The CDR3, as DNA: TGTGCCAGCAGTGAACCGGGACAGGGGTCCTACGAGCAGTACTTC.

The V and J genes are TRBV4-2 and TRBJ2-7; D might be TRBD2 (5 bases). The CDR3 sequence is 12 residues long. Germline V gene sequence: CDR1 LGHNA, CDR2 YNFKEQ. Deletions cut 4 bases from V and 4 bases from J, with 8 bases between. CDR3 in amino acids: CASSRPGYEQYF. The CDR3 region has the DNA TGTGCCAGCAGCCGGCCGGGGTACGAGCAGTACTTC.

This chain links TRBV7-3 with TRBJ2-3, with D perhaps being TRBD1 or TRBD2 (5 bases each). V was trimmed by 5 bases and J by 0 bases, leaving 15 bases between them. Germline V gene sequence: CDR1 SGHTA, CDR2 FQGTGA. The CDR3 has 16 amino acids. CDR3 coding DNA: TGTGCCAGCAGCCCGGGGCAGGCTAGGAGCACAGATACGCAGTATTTT. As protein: CASSPGQARSTDTQYF.

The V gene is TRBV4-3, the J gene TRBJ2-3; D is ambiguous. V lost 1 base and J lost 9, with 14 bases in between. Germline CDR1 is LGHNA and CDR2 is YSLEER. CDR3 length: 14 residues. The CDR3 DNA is TGCGCCAGCAGCCAAGTTTCCCGCCTTGGGACGCAGTATTTT. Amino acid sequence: CASSQVSRLGTQYF.

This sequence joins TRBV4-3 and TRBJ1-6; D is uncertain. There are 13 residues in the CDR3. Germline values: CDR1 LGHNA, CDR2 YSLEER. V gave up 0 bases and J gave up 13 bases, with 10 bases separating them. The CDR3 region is CASSQDSAGPLHF. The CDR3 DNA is TGCGCCAGCAGCCAAGACAGCGCGGGGCCCCTCCACTTT.

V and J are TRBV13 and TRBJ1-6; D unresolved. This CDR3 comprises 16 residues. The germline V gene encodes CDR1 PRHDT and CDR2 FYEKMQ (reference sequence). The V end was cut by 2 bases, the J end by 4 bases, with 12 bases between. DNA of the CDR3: TGTGCCAGCAGCTTATCAGGCCTTTTATATAATTCACCCCTCCACTTT. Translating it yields CASSLSGLLYNSPLHF.

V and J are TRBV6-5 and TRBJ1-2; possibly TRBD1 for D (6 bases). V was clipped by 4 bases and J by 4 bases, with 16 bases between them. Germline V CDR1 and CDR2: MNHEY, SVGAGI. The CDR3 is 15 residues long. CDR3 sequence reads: CASSFDTRGSYGYTF. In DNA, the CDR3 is TGTGCCAGCAGTTTTGACACCAGGGGCTCCTATGGCTACACCTTC.

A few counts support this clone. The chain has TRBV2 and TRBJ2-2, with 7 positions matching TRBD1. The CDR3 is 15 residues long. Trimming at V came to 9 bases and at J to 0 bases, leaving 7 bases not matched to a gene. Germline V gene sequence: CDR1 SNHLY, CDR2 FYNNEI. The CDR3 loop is CASRTGQSNTGELFF. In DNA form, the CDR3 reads TGTGCCAGTAGAACGGGACAGTCGAACACCGGGGAGCTGTTTTTT.

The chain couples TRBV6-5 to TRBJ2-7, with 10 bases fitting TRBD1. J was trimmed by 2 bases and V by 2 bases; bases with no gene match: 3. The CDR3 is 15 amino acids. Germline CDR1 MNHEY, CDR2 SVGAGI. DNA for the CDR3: TGTGCCAGCAGTTACGGACAGGGGGGCCCCTACGAGCAGTACTTC. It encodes CASSYGQGGPYEQYF.

Here the CDR3 reads CASSYRAGGPYEQYF. CDR3 nucleotide sequence: TGTGCCAGCAGTTACAGGGCGGGGGGGCCCTACGAGCAGTACTTC. This chain uses TRBV6-6 with TRBJ2-7; 9 bases fit TRBD2. CDR3 size: 15 residues. Per the germline V gene, CDR1 is MNHNY and CDR2 is SVGAGI (reference sequence). Trimming took 2 bases from V and 2 from J; bases not matched to a gene: 4.

This chain's CDR3 is CASSLTMTSEQFF. The CDR3 DNA is TGTGCCAGCAGCTTAACGATGACCAGCGAGCAGTTCTTC. The chain joins TRBV7-3 to TRBJ2-1; no reliable D call. The ends were cut back, 0 bases at V and 10 bases at J, with 10 bases in the middle. CDR3 length: 13 amino acids. The germline V gene encodes CDR1 SGHTA and CDR2 FQGTGA.